Below are 5 T cell receptor beta chains sequenced from a single sample in a study of a mutant IDH1 vaccine in newly diagnosed glioma. Indicated time point: week 35, safety follow-up. A single vaccine dose contained 300 ug of mutant IDH1 20-mer peptide, and topical imiquimod was used with it. No antigen is known for these receptors. Profiled with immunoSEQ multiplex PCR; TCRdb holds only in-frame clones, not every one. In the table there are around 54,000 clones, around 85% of which are singletons. The sample in question was PBMCs, obtained from a glioma patient whose treatment included an IDH1 peptide vaccine. These receptors all come from a man between 40 and 49 years old with glioma.

This chain's CDR3 is CASSQQGVSEQFF. CDR3 nucleotides: TGTGCCAGCAGCCAACAGGGGGTCTCTGAGCAGTTCTTC. This chain connects TRBV14 to TRBJ2-1; 7 bases line up with TRBD1. After removal of 2 bases from V and 9 bases from J, the junction contained 4 bases not matched to a gene. This CDR3 has 13 amino acids. Germline V gene data show CDR1 as SGHDN and CDR2 as FVKESK.

The CDR3 bases are TGTGCCAGTAGTATGGGTTACGAGCAGTACTTC. It codes for CASSMGYEQYF. The gene calls are TRBV19 and TRBJ2-7; D is ambiguous. CDR3 size: 11 residues. CDR1 is LNHDA and CDR2 is SQIVND in the germline V gene (reference sequence). Trimming took off 3 bases at V and 4 bases at J, with 4 bases between the two ends.

This chain uses TRBV7-9 with TRBJ2-3; D is unclear. The germline gives CDR1 SEHNR, CDR2 FQNEAQ (reference sequence). V lost 5 bases, J lost 8 bases, and 14 bases lay in between. This CDR3 is built from 13 residues. CDR3 protein: CASSPVPPGTQYF. The CDR3 bases are TGTGCCAGCAGCCCGGTCCCTCCGGGTACGCAGTATTTT. The variable domain in full, with the rest retrieved from reference TRBV7-9 and TRBJ2-3, is DTGVSQNPRHKITKRGQNVTFRCDPISEHNRLYWYRQTLGQGPEFLTYFQNEAQLEKSRLLSDRFSAERPKGSFSTLEIQRTEQGDSAMYLCASSPVPPGTQYFGPGTRLTVL.

The rearrangement uses TRBV7-9 and TRBJ2-7, with D possibly being TRBD1 (6 bases). Germline V lookup: CDR1 SEHNR, CDR2 FQNEAQ (reference sequence). The CDR3 has 12 residues. Trimming cost V 0 bases and J 6 bases, with 6 bases left between them. The CDR3 loop is CASSLARGEQYF. The DNA for the CDR3 is TGTGCCAGCAGCTTAGCCAGGGGCGAGCAGTACTTC. The full variable domain, completed using reference TRBV7-9 and TRBJ2-7, is DTGVSQNPRHKITKRGQNVTFRCDPISEHNRLYWYRQTLGQGPEFLTYFQNEAQLEKSRLLSDRFSAERPKGSFSTLEIQRTEQGDSAMYLCASSLARGEQYFGPGTRLTVT.

The J gene is TRBJ2-3, the V gene TRBV4-1; D remains unclear. CDR3 length: 13 residues. Germline V gene data show CDR1 as MGHRA and CDR2 as YSYEKL. V was pared by 3 bases and J by 2 bases, with 6 bases between. The chain's CDR3 is CASSQGLTDTQYF. For the CDR3, the DNA is TGCGCCAGCAGCCAGGGTCTCACAGATACGCAGTATTTT.